The 15 T cell receptor beta chains below were found in one sample sequenced in a study of T cells expressing NK-cell markers. TCRdb re-called the 5' RACE reads; every CDR3 protein appears as one record, without DNA. The sample's table shows roughly 430,000 distinct CDR3 sequences. Sequences were obtained from blood T cells: a sorted CD56 or NKG2C T cell subset, CD4+ or CD8+ T cells, or bulk PBMC T cells (not recorded which). These receptors were collected from a woman between 18 and 75 years old in good health.

V and J are TRBV20-1 and TRBJ2-1; TCRdb designates TRBD1, a call that cannot be tested without DNA. The CDR3 contains 15 residues. Germline V CDR1 and CDR2: DFQATT, SNEGSKA (reference sequence). CDR3 region: CSAHKADRGYNEQFF.

The chain carries TRBV6-2 or TRBV6-3 and TRBJ2-1; the TCRdb call, TRBD2, lacks DNA for checking. Looked up from germline, CDR1 is MNHEY and CDR2 is SVGEGT. The CDR3 spans 14 residues. CDR3: CASRWRGLQGEQFF.

The V gene is TRBV20-1, the J gene TRBJ1-5; TCRdb gives TRBD1 as the D gene, but with no DNA this cannot be confirmed. The CDR3 loop spans 15 amino acids. The germline CDR1 and CDR2 sequences are DFQATT and SNEGSKA (reference sequence). The chain's CDR3 is CSAQLGQALNQPQHF.

This chain links TRBV12-3 or TRBV12-4 with TRBJ1-5; TCRdb's D call, TRBD1, is unchecked because there is no DNA. CDR3 length: 14 residues. This chain's CDR3 is CASSFGPGNQPQHF.

The chain employs TRBV6-1 and TRBJ2-1; TCRdb names TRBD2, which stays unverified in the absence of DNA. The CDR3 is 13 residues long. Looked up from germline, CDR1 is MNHNS and CDR2 is SASEGT. CDR3 residues: CASYGGRALGQFF.

The chain is built from TRBV27 and TRBJ1-2; TCRdb gives TRBD1 as the D gene, but with no DNA this cannot be confirmed. The CDR3 length is 14 residues. In germline, CDR1 is MNHEY, CDR2 SMNVEV (reference sequence). The CDR3 here is CASSSTGANYGYTF.

V gene TRBV6-1 combines with J gene TRBJ1-2; the D call of TRBD1 rests on TCRdb alone, since no DNA is present to check it. The CDR3 length is 16 residues. Per germline, CDR1 MNHNS and CDR2 SASEGT. The CDR3 spells CASSNTGARPWKGYTF.

The V gene is TRBV6-1, the J gene TRBJ2-3; the TRBD2 assignment by TCRdb is unverifiable without DNA. The CDR3 loop spans 15 amino acids. The germline gives CDR1 MNHNS, CDR2 SASEGT. The CDR3 sequence is CASSEKRGGADTQYF.

V is TRBV3-1 and J is TRBJ2-4. There are 15 residues in the CDR3. The germline CDR1 and CDR2 sequences are LGHDT and YNNKEL (reference sequence). The CDR3 loop is CASSHSANRGNIQYF.

The chain couples TRBV14 to TRBJ1-1; lacking DNA, the TRBD1 call made by TCRdb goes unchecked. The length of the CDR3 is 15 residues. Germline V gene lookup returns CDR1 SGHDN and CDR2 FVKESK. The CDR3 region is CASSLVTGWNTEAFF.

This chain joins TRBV12-3 or TRBV12-4 and TRBJ2-2. The CDR3 consists of 15 residues. CDR3 sequence: CASSWPDTYTGELFF.

The chain has TRBV29-1 and TRBJ2-3; TCRdb calls TRBD2, which cannot be checked without DNA. The germline V gene has CDR1 SQVTM and CDR2 ANQGSEA. The CDR3 runs 16 residues. CDR3 residues: CSVEGGLAGPPDTQYF.

This chain connects TRBV5-1 to TRBJ1-1; as DNA is missing, the TRBD1 call by TCRdb cannot be tested. CDR3 length equals 15 residues. Germline V CDR1 and CDR2: SGHRS, YFSETQ. The CDR3 spells CASSSTGLENTEAFF.

The chain links TRBV20-1 to TRBJ1-3. The germline CDR1 and CDR2 sequences are DFQATT and SNEGSKA (reference sequence). The CDR3 runs to 12 residues. CDR3 loop: CSASDPTNTIYF.

V gene TRBV7-8 combines with J gene TRBJ2-3; no DNA is available, so the TRBD2 call from TCRdb remains unchecked. Germline assignment: CDR1 SGHVS and CDR2 FQNEAQ. The CDR3 is 18 amino acids. The CDR3 region is CASSSRPVRGAQADTQYF.